Shown below are 8 T cell receptor beta chains from a single sample sequenced in a study of T-cell memory formation after mild COVID-19. TCRdb used MiXCR to reprocess the 5' RACE reads, holding one entry per CDR3 protein. The repertoire holds 100,000 to 150,000 distinct CDR3 sequences, with approximately 15% as singletons. Material: PBMCs or a T cell subset sorted from them (not recorded which). The receptor set was obtained from a man younger than 35 who had mild COVID-19 (a few samples of this study predate the infection). Cell type and time point are not known.

The chain has TRBV18 and TRBJ2-3; D is ambiguous. The CDR3 runs 11 residues. Deletions cut 6 bases from V and 5 bases from J, with 6 bases between. Germline lookup yields CDR1 KGHSH and CDR2 LQKENI. CDR3 nucleotide sequence: TGTGCCAGCTCCGGTGGAGATACGCAGTATTTT. This translates into CASSGGDTQYF.

The CDR3 here is CSATHRQASTDTQYF. CDR3 DNA: TGCAGTGCTACCCATCGACAGGCCAGCACAGATACGCAGTATTTT. V usage is TRBV20-1 and J usage is TRBJ2-3; D might be TRBD1 (6 bases). CDR1 and CDR2 (germline): DFQATT, SNEGSKA (reference sequence). CDR3 length: 15 residues. Trimming cost V 4 bases and J 0 bases, with 14 bases left between them.

This clonotype was counted only a few times. The V call is TRBV7-2, the J call TRBJ2-7; TRBD1 or TRBD2 may be the D gene (6 bases each). The V end lost 5 bases, the J end lost 0 bases, and 17 bases lay between the germline ends. Germline V gene lookup returns CDR1 SGHTA and CDR2 FQGNSA. The CDR3 runs to 16 residues. CDR3 in DNA: TGTGCCAGCAGCCCTGCGAGGGGGGCGAACTCCTACGAGCAGTACGTC. This translates into CASSPARGANSYEQYV.

The rearrangement links TRBV7-2 to TRBJ1-1; D is uncertain. The CDR3 sequence is 12 residues long. Trimming removed 2 bases from V and 8 bases from J, with 9 bases in between. Germline V lookup: CDR1 SGHTA, CDR2 FQGNSA. The CDR3 is CASSLFWGEAFF. The CDR3 DNA is TGTGCCAGCAGCTTATTTTGGGGAGAAGCTTTCTTT. Variable domain in full (rest from reference TRBV7-2 and TRBJ1-1): GAGVSQSPSNKVTEKGKDVELRCDPISGHTALYWYRQSLGQGLEFLIYFQGNSAPDKSGLPSDRFSAERTGGSVSTLTIQRTQQEDSAVYLCASSLFWGEAFFGQGTRLTVV.

CDR3 DNA: TGCGCCAGCAGCTTGAGACCGGAAGATACGCAGTATTTT. Translating gives CASSLRPEDTQYF. The rearrangement uses TRBV5-1 and TRBJ2-3; D call uncertain. The CDR3 runs 13 residues. Germline V gene lookup returns CDR1 SGHRS and CDR2 YFSETQ. V gave up 1 base and J gave up 5 bases, with 8 bases separating them.

This clonotype has a count of ten or more. The V and J genes are TRBV10-3 and TRBJ2-3; maybe TRBD1 (5 bases). V lost 10 bases and J lost 0, with 11 bases in between. Germline V gene data show CDR1 as ENHRY and CDR2 as SYGVKD. The CDR3 totals 13 residues. CDR3 amino acids: CATTETSTDTQYF. The CDR3 DNA sequence: TGTGCCACGACAGAGACTAGCACAGATACGCAGTATTTT.

This clonotype showed up just once. The V and J genes are TRBV6-1 and TRBJ1-2; D gene ambiguous. Germline CDR1 is MNHNS and CDR2 is SASEGT. V was pared by 0 bases and J by 8 bases, with 10 bases between. This CDR3 spans 13 amino acids. Written as DNA, the CDR3 is TGTGCCAGCAGTGAAGCGCCCCCGGGGGGCTACACCTTC. Its protein product is CASSEAPPGGYTF.

This clonotype appeared a few times. V usage is TRBV20-1 and J usage is TRBJ2-3; 7 bases map to TRBD2. There are 15 residues in the CDR3. Germline-derived CDR1 and CDR2 are DFQATT and SNEGSKA (reference sequence). V shed 5 bases, J shed 0 bases, and the junction held 8 bases outside the gene matches. CDR3: CSAPPGGGSTDTQYF. CDR3 nucleotide sequence: TGCAGTGCTCCCCCCGGCGGGGGAAGCACAGATACGCAGTATTTT.